Listed below are T cell receptor beta chains from one sample, sequenced in a study of vaccination effects on CD4 cells after COVID-19. Generated by immunoSEQ multiplex PCR, the TCRdb table keeps only in-frame clones and is missing some. The sample has fewer than 90,000 clones, around 74% seen once. For these TCRs, the target antigens are not known. The specimen comprised CD4+ T cells from PBMCs cultured with HCoV-OC43 spike peptides, sampled after COVID-19 vaccination. These receptors all come from a human donor who received a COVID-19 vaccine. The CDR3 runs from the conserved cysteine through the conserved F or W. The D gene is left open where the match is weak. Clone size is stated in some rows and not others, as once, few, many or a class when expanded.

>.|TRBJ1-2|.|TRBV2
TGTGCCAGCTGGGTCGCCAGAACTTCTAACTATGGCTACACCTTC
CASWVARTSNYGYTF
>TRBD1|TRBJ2-2|.|TRBV2
TGTGCCAGCAGTGAAGGGACAGGGCTTAACACCGGGGAGCTGTTTTTT
CASSEGTGLNTGELFF
>.|TRBJ2-1|few|TRBV3-1/TRBV3-2
TGTGCCAGCAGCCGAAGTCGGGGGGCTAAAGTGAATGAGCAGTTCTTC
CASSRSRGAKVNEQFF
>.|TRBJ2-3|.|TRBV28
TGTGCCAGCAGAACAGCAGGCACAGATACGCAGTATTTT
CASRTAGTDTQYF
>.|TRBJ1-4|.|TRBV14
TGTGCCAGCAGCGAAGCGGGGGTGGGGAATGAAAAACTGTTTTTT
CASSEAGVGNEKLFF
>.|TRBJ2-3|.|TRBV5-1
TGCGCCAGCAAACGGGAAGGAAGCACAGATACGCAGTATTTT
CASKREGSTDTQYF
>.|TRBJ1-2|.|TRBV19
TGTGCCAGTAGCCGAGGACCGGGAAACTATGGCTACACCTTC
CASSRGPGNYGYTF
>.|TRBJ1-5|.|TRBV10-3
TGTGCCATCAACGCGGACGGCCTTGAATCTCAGCCCCAGCATTTT
CAINADGLESQPQHF
>.|TRBJ1-5|.|TRBV2
TGTGCCAGCAGTGCAATGAGCAATCAGCCCCAGCATTTT
CASSAMSNQPQHF
>.|TRBJ1-1|.|TRBV15
TGTGCCACCAGCAGAGATCCCGGTGGCGGAGGCACTGAAGCTTTCTTT
CATSRDPGGGGTEAFF
>.|TRBJ1-2|.|TRBV2
TGTGCCAGCAGGCGGGGAGGGACGAGTGGCTACACCTTC
CASRRGGTSGYTF
>.|TRBJ1-2|.|TRBV28
TGTGCCAGCAGTTTAGGGCCCACCGGCTATGGCTACACCTTC
CASSLGPTGYGYTF
>.|TRBJ1-6|.|TRBV7-2
TGTGCCAGCAGCCGGGCTGGGAACTCACCCCTCCACTTT
CASSRAGNSPLHF
>TRBD2|TRBJ2-1|.|TRBV9
TGTGCCAGCAGCGAACGGGGGGGTTCAGTCAATGAGCAGTTCTTC
CASSERGGSVNEQFF
>.|TRBJ2-2|.|TRBV7-3
TGTGCCAGCAGCCGAACGACTAGCACCGGGGAGCTGTTTTTT
CASSRTTSTGELFF
>TRBD2|TRBJ2-1|.|TRBV6-2/TRBV6-3
TGTGCCAGCAGTCGCCCCGGGGGGGGCCGATACAATGAGCAGTTCTTC
CASSRPGGGRYNEQFF
>TRBD2|TRBJ2-1|.|TRBV5-8
TGTGCCAGCAGCTTGGCCTTACTAGCGGGGGCCTACAATGAGCAGTTCTTC
CASSLALLAGAYNEQFF
>.|TRBJ2-4|.|TRBV4-2
TGTGCCAGCAGCCGCACACCATCCGAGGCCAAAAACATTCAGTACTTC
CASSRTPSEAKNIQYF